Listed below are T cell receptor beta chains from one sample, sequenced in a study of cytomegalovirus exposure and HLA in healthy donors. Assay: immunoSEQ multiplex PCR; the TCRdb copy retains only in-frame clones and omits some. The data show some 63,000 clones, with under 90% seen just once and approximately 3.9% held by the top ten. Sequenced: PBMCs. Receptors originate from a middle-aged woman in good health and CMV-seronegative. Each CDR3 is given with its conserved first and last residue. The D gene is left open where the match is weak. Size is stated for part of the rows, as once, few or many counts, or as a class when the clone is expanded.

>TRBV6-5|TRBJ1-1|TRBD1|NA
CASSLRTGYNTEAFF
TGTGCCAGCAGTCTACGGACAGGGTACAACACTGAAGCTTTCTTT
>TRBV6-5|TRBJ2-1|TRBD2|NA
CASSFRTSGSRDEQFF
TGTGCCAGCAGTTTCCGGACTAGCGGGAGTCGGGATGAGCAGTTCTTC
>TRBV7-3|TRBJ2-2|NA|NA
CASSLTREGELFF
TGTGCCAGCAGCTTAACCCGAGAGGGGGAGCTGTTTTTT
>TRBV10-3|TRBJ1-3|TRBD1|few
CAISDTGVAGNTIYF
TGTGCCATCAGTGATACAGGGGTAGCTGGAAACACCATATATTTT
>TRBV2|TRBJ1-2|NA|NA
CASSERPTGSNYGYTF
TGTGCCAGCAGTGAACGCCCGACAGGATCTAACTATGGCTACACCTTC
>TRBV4-1|TRBJ1-2|NA|few
CASSQGSGINYGYTF
TGCGCCAGCAGCCAAGGTTCAGGCATTAACTATGGCTACACCTTC
>TRBV4-2|TRBJ1-4|NA|NA
CASSQPGLNNEKLFF
TGTGCCAGCAGCCAGCCGGGACTGAATAATGAAAAACTGTTTTTT
>TRBV6-1|TRBJ2-7|NA|NA
CASKKQAAYEQYF
TGTGCCAGCAAAAAACAGGCCGCCTACGAGCAGTACTTC
>TRBV18|TRBJ2-2|NA|NA
CASSPPSTTGELFF
TGTGCCAGCTCACCACCGAGCACCACCGGGGAGCTGTTTTTT
>TRBV2|TRBJ1-1|TRBD1|NA
CASSEVRGGQGNTEAFF
TGTGCCAGCAGTGAAGTGAGAGGTGGACAGGGCAACACTGAAGCTTTCTTT
>TRBV5-1|TRBJ2-3|NA|NA
CASSLASRGTDTQYF
TGCGCCAGCAGCTTGGCCTCCCGGGGGACAGATACGCAGTATTTT
>TRBV6-1|TRBJ1-1|NA|NA
CASSEHRVSEAFF
TGTGCCAGCAGTGAACACAGGGTCTCTGAAGCTTTCTTT
>TRBV7-6|TRBJ2-7|TRBD2|NA
CASSPGGDYEQYF
TGTGCCAGCAGCCCGGGGGGGGACTACGAGCAGTACTTC
>TRBV7-3|TRBJ2-1|TRBD2|NA
CASSSAGSSGKQFF
TGTGCCAGCAGCTCAGCTGGGTCTAGCGGGAAACAGTTCTTC
>TRBV18|TRBJ2-6|NA|few
CASSRTLSSGANVLTF
TGTGCCAGCTCACGGACATTGAGCTCTGGGGCCAACGTCCTGACTTTC
>TRBV5-1|TRBJ2-7|NA|NA
CASSSGEQYF
TGCGCCAGCAGTTCCGGCGAGCAGTACTTC
>TRBV11-3|TRBJ1-2|NA|NA
CASSLSKGGYGYTF
TGTGCCAGCAGCTTATCCAAAGGGGGCTATGGCTACACCTTC
>TRBV4-1|TRBJ2-2|NA|once
CASSQDAGSGELFF
TGCGCCAGCAGCCAAGATGCCGGGTCCGGGGAGCTGTTTTTT
>TRBV4-1|TRBJ1-2|TRBD1|NA
CASSQGAPRRQGPRGYTF
TGCGCCAGCAGCCAAGGGGCCCCTCGAAGACAGGGCCCTAGAGGCTACACCTTC
>TRBV28|TRBJ1-1|TRBD1|NA
CATRTGGWMNTEAFF
TGTGCCACCAGAACAGGGGGTTGGATGAACACTGAAGCTTTCTTT
>TRBV5-4|TRBJ1-2|NA|NA
CASTAGAGRDGYTF
TGTGCCAGCACTGCCGGAGCGGGGCGGGATGGCTACACCTTC
>TRBV4-3|TRBJ1-1|NA|NA
CASSQDRGSFTEAFF
TGCGCCAGCAGCCAAGACAGGGGCAGTTTCACTGAAGCTTTCTTT
>TRBV7-9|TRBJ2-7|TRBD2|NA
CASSDTAGHKYF
TGTGCCAGCAGCGATACAGCGGGGCACAAGTACTTC
>TRBV7-3|TRBJ2-1|TRBD2|NA
CASSSTSGNYNEQFF
TGTGCCAGCAGCTCGACTAGCGGAAACTACAATGAGCAGTTCTTC
>TRBV5-1|TRBJ2-7|NA|NA
CASSFGGYYEQYF
TGCGCCAGCAGCTTTGGGGGGTACTACGAGCAGTACTTC
>TRBV18|TRBJ1-2|NA|NA
CASSPVLGRRTNYGYTF
TGTGCCAGCTCACCAGTCTTGGGGCGCCGGACTAACTATGGCTACACCTTC
>TRBV19|TRBJ2-3|NA|NA
CASSTRQRPDTQYF
TGTGCCAGTAGCACCCGACAGCGCCCAGATACGCAGTATTTT
>TRBV27|TRBJ2-7|TRBD1|NA
CASSGTGDYEQYF
TGTGCCAGCTCCGGGACAGGGGACTACGAGCAGTACTTC
>TRBV14|TRBJ2-7|NA|NA
CASSQRTAYEQYF
TGTGCCAGCAGCCAAAGAACAGCCTACGAGCAGTACTTC
>TRBV2|TRBJ2-1|NA|NA
CASSARGPLNEQFF
TGTGCCAGCAGTGCCAGGGGTCCGCTCAATGAGCAGTTCTTC
>TRBV7-3|TRBJ2-7|NA|NA
CASSLSGYDSSYEQYF
TGTGCCAGCAGCTTAAGTGGATACGACAGCTCCTACGAGCAGTACTTC
>TRBV29-1|TRBJ2-1|NA|NA
CSGVLGSSYNEQFF
TGCAGCGGTGTGTTAGGGAGCTCCTACAATGAGCAGTTCTTC
>TRBV2|TRBJ2-2|TRBD2|NA
CASSALAGGTGELFF
TGTGCCAGCAGTGCACTAGCGGGAGGGACCGGGGAGCTGTTTTTT
>TRBV2|TRBJ2-5|TRBD2|few
CASRGGLAGFQETQYF
TGTGCCAGCAGGGGGGGACTAGCGGGATTTCAAGAGACCCAGTACTTC
>TRBV27|TRBJ2-3|TRBD2|few
CASSSTSGSSDTQYF
TGTGCCAGCAGTTCGACTAGCGGGAGTTCAGATACGCAGTATTTT
>TRBV19|TRBJ1-6|NA|NA
CASRGYRQASYNSPLHF
TGTGCCAGTAGGGGATATCGACAGGCGAGCTATAATTCACCCCTCCACTTT
>TRBV2|TRBJ2-3|NA|NA
CASSGRGATDTQYF
TGTGCCAGCAGTGGGAGGGGCGCCACAGATACGCAGTATTTT
>TRBV9|TRBJ1-3|NA|NA
CASSVVAGSGNTIYF
TGTGCCAGCAGCGTAGTAGCAGGGTCTGGAAACACCATATATTTT
>TRBV25-1|TRBJ2-7|NA|few
CASSERLPGNLYTCEQYF
TGTGCCAGCAGTGAACGGTTACCAGGGAACCTATATACGTGCGAGCAGTACTTC
>TRBV6-1|TRBJ1-2|NA|few
CASSDPRDNSIYGYTF
TGTGCCAGCAGTGATCCCCGGGACAACTCTATCTATGGCTACACCTTC
>TRBV27|TRBJ2-1|NA|NA
CASSQSPRLVYNEQFF
TGTGCCAGCAGTCAGAGCCCCCGACTAGTGTACAATGAGCAGTTCTTC
>TRBV27|TRBJ2-7|NA|NA
CASRPGSTPYEQYF
TGTGCCAGCAGGCCGGGATCCACCCCCTACGAGCAGTACTTC
>TRBV5-5|TRBJ2-1|TRBD1|NA
CASSPSRGLYNEQFF
TGTGCCAGCAGCCCCTCTAGGGGGCTCTACAATGAGCAGTTCTTC
>TRBV6-6|TRBJ1-2|NA|NA
CASSQQQVAYGYTF
TGTGCCAGCAGTCAGCAGCAGGTGGCCTATGGCTACACCTTC
>TRBV7-2|TRBJ2-5|TRBD1|NA
CASSLADRQETQYF
TGTGCCAGCAGCTTAGCGGACAGGCAAGAGACCCAGTACTTC
>TRBV10-2|TRBJ2-7|TRBD2|few
CASTKEAGVSYEQYF
TGCGCCAGCACCAAAGAGGCGGGAGTCTCCTACGAGCAGTACTTC
>TRBV7-2|TRBJ2-7|NA|few
CASSLQTSFWYEQYF
TGTGCCAGCAGCTTGCAGACTAGTTTTTGGTACGAGCAGTACTTC
>TRBV5-1|TRBJ2-5|TRBD1|NA
CASSPWTGGGLETQYF
TGCGCCAGCAGCCCCTGGACAGGGGGCGGATTGGAGACCCAGTACTTC
>TRBV5-4|TRBJ2-5|NA|NA
CASSSVQDQETQYF
TGTGCCAGCAGCTCAGTACAGGATCAAGAGACCCAGTACTTC
>TRBV19|TRBJ2-1|NA|NA
CASSSQGPNEQFF
TGTGCCAGTAGTTCACAGGGTCCCAATGAGCAGTTCTTC
>TRBV5-1|TRBJ2-3|TRBD1|NA
CASSLAPGQGLRSTDTQYF
TGCGCCAGCAGCTTGGCCCCGGGACAGGGTTTAAGGAGCACAGATACGCAGTATTTT
>TRBV27|TRBJ2-7|TRBD1|NA
CASSSYGTGDAQYF
TGTGCCAGCAGTTCCTACGGGACAGGGGATGCGCAGTACTTC
>TRBV10-3|TRBJ2-1|TRBD2|NA
CAISPSGTSTYNEQFF
TGTGCCATCAGCCCATCCGGGACTAGTACCTACAATGAGCAGTTCTTC
>TRBV27|TRBJ2-3|TRBD2|NA
CASKKFATSGITDTQYF
TGTGCCAGCAAGAAATTCGCGACTAGCGGTATCACAGATACGCAGTATTTT
>TRBV28|TRBJ2-7|NA|NA
CASSRGMAQYF
TGTGCCAGCAGTAGGGGGATGGCGCAGTACTTC
>TRBV28|TRBJ1-1|NA|NA
CASLGLGREAFF
TGTGCCTCACTTGGGTTGGGCCGTGAAGCTTTCTTT
>TRBV6-6|TRBJ1-2|NA|few
CASSYSGGNYGYTF
TGTGCCAGCAGTTACTCGGGGGGGAACTATGGCTACACCTTC
>TRBV7-6|TRBJ2-5|TRBD2|NA
CASSGTSGKEMTQYF
TGTGCCAGCAGCGGGACTAGCGGGAAAGAGATGACCCAGTACTTC
>TRBV5-1|TRBJ2-3|NA|NA
CASSLDLITDTQYF
TGCGCCAGCAGCTTGGACTTGATCACAGATACGCAGTATTTT